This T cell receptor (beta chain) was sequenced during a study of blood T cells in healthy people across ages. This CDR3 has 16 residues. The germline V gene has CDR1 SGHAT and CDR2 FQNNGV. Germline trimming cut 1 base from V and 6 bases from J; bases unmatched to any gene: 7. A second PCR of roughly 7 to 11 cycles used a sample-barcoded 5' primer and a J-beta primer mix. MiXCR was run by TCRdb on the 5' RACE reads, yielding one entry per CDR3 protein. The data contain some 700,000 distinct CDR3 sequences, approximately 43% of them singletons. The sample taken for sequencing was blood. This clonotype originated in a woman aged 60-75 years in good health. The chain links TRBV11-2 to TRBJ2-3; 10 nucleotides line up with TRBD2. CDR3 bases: TGTGCCAGCAGCTTAGTCCCGGGACTAGCGATTGATACGCAGTATTTT. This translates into CASSLVPGLAIDTQYF.